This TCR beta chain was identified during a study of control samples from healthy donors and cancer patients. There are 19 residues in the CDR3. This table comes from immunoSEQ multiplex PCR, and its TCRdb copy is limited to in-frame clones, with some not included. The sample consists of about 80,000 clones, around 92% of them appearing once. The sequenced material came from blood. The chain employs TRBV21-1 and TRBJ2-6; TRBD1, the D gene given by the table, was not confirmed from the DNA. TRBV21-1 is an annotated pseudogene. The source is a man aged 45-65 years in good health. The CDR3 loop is CASSKGIRDSFSGANVLTF. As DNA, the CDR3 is TGTGCCAGCAGCAAAGGGATCCGGGACAGCTTCTCTGGGGCCAACGTCCTGACTTTC.